Each of the 5 T cell receptor beta chains below was sequenced from the same sample in a study of cytomegalovirus exposure and HLA in healthy donors. Amplification used 60 Vbeta primers and 13 Jbeta primers. Clones were sequenced by immunoSEQ multiplex PCR, and TCRdb holds only the in-frame ones, with some missing. The data show approximately 100,000 clones, over 9% seen once. Sequenced sample: PBMCs. The receptor source for this set is a man between 40 and 49 years old in good health and CMV-seropositive.

The chain recombines TRBV7-8 with TRBJ2-1; TRBD2 aligns across 12 bases. Trimming cost V 3 bases and J 4 bases; bases outside gene matches: 7. Germline-derived CDR1 and CDR2 are SGHVS and FQNEAQ. The CDR3 spans 17 residues. The CDR3 nucleotides read TGTGCCAGCAGCTTCGGACTAGCGGGGCCACTATACAATGAGCAGTTCTTC. Its protein product is CASSFGLAGPLYNEQFF.

Comments on this clone: The junction departs from germline at one end; a sequencing error may be responsible. The rearrangement uses TRBV7-7 and TRBJ2-7, with D uncertain. CDR1 and CDR2 from the germline V gene are SSHAT and FNYEAQ (reference sequence). This CDR3 contains 13 residues. The chain's CDR3 is CASSLNGAYEQYF. CDR3 coding DNA: TGTGCTAGCAGCTTAAACGGTGCCTACGAGCAGTACTTC.

This clone was picked up a small number of times. V is TRBV28 and J is TRBJ1-5, with D hard to call. From germline, CDR1 is MDHEN and CDR2 SYDVKM. There are 12 residues in the CDR3. V was shortened by 8 bases and J by 5 bases, with 10 bases between the two germline ends. The CDR3 DNA reads TGTGCCAGCTACCGCGAAGATCAGCCCCAGCATTTT. Protein product: CASYREDQPQHF.

V and J are TRBV7-3 and TRBJ2-2, with TRBD2 matching over 7 bases. The germline gives CDR1 SGHTA, CDR2 FQGTGA. CDR3 length: 18 residues. V was pared by 3 bases and J by 6 bases, with 16 bases of the junction left unmatched. The CDR3 region has the DNA TGTGCCAGCAGCTTCCGGCCTAGGGAGGGAAAAGTCGCCGGGGAGCTGTTTTTT. Translated, it gives CASSFRPREGKVAGELFF.

This clone was seen more than once but under ten times. This chain links TRBV19 with TRBJ2-2; no clear D gene. Trimming took off 2 bases at V and 5 bases at J, with 3 bases between the two ends. The length of the CDR3 is 12 residues. Germline CDR1 reads LNHDA; CDR2 reads SQIVND (reference sequence). The CDR3: CASSIQTGELFF. The CDR3 DNA sequence: TGTGCCAGTAGTATACAGACCGGGGAGCTGTTTTTT. The whole variable domain, filled in from reference TRBV19 and TRBJ2-2, reads DGGITQSPKYLFRKEGQNVTLSCEQNLNHDAMYWYRQDPGQGLRLIYYSQIVNDFQKGDIAEGYSVSREKKESFPLTVTSAQKNPTAFYLCASSIQTGELFFGEGSRLTVL.